This T cell receptor (beta chain) was captured in a study of cytomegalovirus exposure and HLA in healthy donors (dated by TCRdb to about 2017). With regard to the full study: An earlier analysis of some 620 of the donors reported approximately 300 Gb of sequence data and about 120 million unique TCR beta sequences obtained from 180 million or so T cells. Roughly 320 gigabases of sequencing data and approximately 91 million unique TCR sequences made up an early release that covered 500 to 650 HLA-typed donors. The genetic ancestry cluster associated with self-reported Caucasian donors included over 80% of the 398 genotyped donors. The study aimed to test whether signatures of past pathogen exposure could be identified by cataloging public T cell receptors. Using immunosequencing, the study profiled T cell repertoires from around 670 subjects and related those repertoires to cytomegalovirus serostatus. Along with the approximately 620-subject first cohort, a separate validation cohort of over a hundred different subjects was used. To predict cytomegalovirus infection status, the study brought together high-throughput TCR immunosequencing, statistical association of individual TCRs with disease status, and machine learning. A later analysis re-examined previously published TCR beta repertoires from hundreds of donors and added high-resolution HLA genotyping to investigate patterns of TCR occurrence. Rather than using new phenotypic data, the later analysis identified candidate immune exposures from TCR beta sequences and from how often those sequences occurred across donors. An earlier analysis of fewer than 700 of the donors applied high-throughput TCR beta sequencing to assess whether each TCR beta V gene segment acted as functional or pseudogenic. Alongside the repertoire data, information on donor age, sex, ethnicity and CMV serostatus was compiled. Genome-wide SNP genotypes for about 55% of the roughly 670 donors were used in a later genetic analysis, which treated that subset as a discovery cohort. Every repertoire in the discovery cohort had been generated on one and the same sequencing platform. Class I and class II HLA loci were covered by the typing at four-digit resolution. Typing coverage differed by locus: A, B, C, DRB1 and DQB1 were typed in roughly 620-630 donors, DQA1 in 522, DPA1 in around 580, and DPB1 in 472. Roughly five DR-DQ haplotypes were treated as single units for association and clustering because of strong linkage in the cohort. On average, roughly 250,000 unique TCR beta nucleotide sequences were sequenced per donor among roughly 430 genotyped donors of the cohort, with roughly 18% of those sequences being non-productive. Overall study outcomes, separate from this receptor: This cohort had only TCR beta chains sequenced, and the lack of alpha or paired-chain data limited which features could be detected. Most TCR sequences were seen in very few donors, while some public TCRs were found in many individuals. Cytomegalovirus status was reported to be diagnosed by the classifier with high specificity and sensitivity in both the original and validation cohorts. Because counts were too low, around 18 rarely observed V segments, including chromosome 9 orphons, were left out of the earlier analysis of about 500 of the donors. HLA typing was unavailable for some donors at each locus, so association tests used only the typed subset. Sequencing depth was assumed to be roughly uniform across donors in the presence/absence analyses, though that assumption may not hold. In a later analysis, 15,000 to 20,000 TCR beta sequences were associated with specific HLA alleles at a false discovery rate of 0.05. An association between a missense DCLRE1C variant and V-gene and J-gene trimming of TCR beta chains was found in a later genetic analysis and replicated in an independent cohort. In vitro tests confirmed that three of the cytomegalovirus-associated TCR beta chains recognize cytomegalovirus antigens. Immune exposure information for the cohort was limited to CMV serostatus. The study listed 164 TCR beta chains as associated with cytomegalovirus. Most CMV-associated TCR beta chains appeared to be HLA-restricted in a later analysis, and the HLA associations seemed to be driven largely by CMV exposure. A later analysis found that TCR association rates varied across HLA loci, with DRB1 alleles showing the most associated TCRs and HLA-C alleles the fewest. A further reported finding was that TCR beta sequences accurately predicted the HLA-A and HLA-B alleles for most subjects in the first cohort. A later analysis reported that several top co-occurrence clusters appeared linked to parvovirus B19, influenza, CMV and Epstein-Barr virus. The authors suggested that the approach could potentially be generalized to other disease states and immunological phenotypes. Correlated functional status among segregating V segments might reflect linkage disequilibrium, but an unknown experimental factor could not be ruled out. In a later analysis, HLA-associated TCR beta chains showed more clonal expansion and lower generation probabilities than non-associated chains that were equally common. A cluster of highly shared sequence variants was judged likely to represent a technical artifact of the sequencing pipeline. In an earlier analysis of roughly 560 of the donors, most TCR beta V segments were observed in productive rearrangements about 90% or about 30% of the time, broadly matching IMGT annotations. Compared with the 666-donor mean, donors in an Asian-associated ancestry cluster had fewer N-insertions in productive TCRs, according to a later genetic analysis. When HLA alleles, especially DR and DQ, strongly co-occurred, attributing TCR associations to individual alleles was difficult.

Preparation of the library involved the immunoSEQ multiplex PCR assay. A mixture of 60 forward primers for TCR Vbeta segments and 13 reverse primers for TCR Jbeta segments was used in the multiplex PCR. Amplification of the CDR3 region of rearranged TCR beta genes was performed with a multiplex PCR assay on genomic DNA. Amplified TCR beta libraries were sequenced as 87-base-pair reads on the Illumina HiSeq System. Per the authors' processing: A later analysis counted tens of millions of unique TCR beta chains across the 666 repertoires, and around 12 million of these chains were shared by at least two donors. Raw reads were error-corrected and collapsed into unique sequences with a nearest-neighbor algorithm that merged closely related sequences to remove PCR and sequencing errors. To assign V, D and J gene segments, CDR3 sequences were aligned to IMGT reference sequences. For a sequence to be retained, a match of at least six nucleotides was required to both a V gene segment and a J gene segment. A rearrangement counted as productive if the CDR3 had no stop codons and remained in frame with V and J, and every other rearrangement counted as non-productive. CDR3 was defined by IMGT convention, running from the second conserved V-encoded cysteine to the conserved J-encoded phenylalanine. The earlier analysis of 550 to 650 of the donors excluded any sequence lacking an unambiguous match to a single V gene segment. In an earlier analysis of 450 to 750 of the donors, a V segment was called functional when productive rearrangements were above 56.7%, and segregating when the standard deviation between donors exceeded 5%. A statistical classification framework was built for diagnosing cytomegalovirus status from the catalog of TCR beta chain sequences. In a later analysis, TCR nucleotide sequences were compared against IMGT/GENE-DB human TR gene sequences so that V and J genes could be assigned. A later analysis assigned CDR3 sequences and most-parsimonious VDJ recombination scenarios with the TCRdist pipeline. In a later analysis, every TCR beta chain was defined by the combination of its CDR3 amino acid sequence and its V-gene family, and reads without a unique V-gene family were dropped. In a later analysis, 550 to 650 highly shared, low-generation-probability nucleotide sequences were removed to address suspected cross-contamination and a sequencing artifact. In a later analysis, a clonal expansion index was calculated for each public chain from normalized within-repertoire ranks of inferred template counts. A later analysis computed generation probabilities with a VDJ recombination model fitted to out-of-frame rearrangements, and checked the results against IGoR. In a later analysis, hypergeometric tests were used to score TCR-TCR, TCR-HLA and TCR-CMV co-occurrence, with a repertoire-size bias correction applied to TCR pairs. A later analysis estimated false discovery rates by permuting HLA or CMV assignments 20 times. In a later analysis, co-occurring TCRs were grouped using DBSCAN, with TCRdist sequence similarity added in when clustering inside HLA-allele-positive subsets. For co-occurrence clustering, repertoires with fewer than 30,000 or more than 120,000 public chains were excluded, along with four or five repertoires with anomalous nucleotide sharing. TCRdb took over this immuneACCESS table, retaining in-frame rearrangements with V and J assigned. Such tables are incomplete; in checked studies, under half of the missing clones stem from an unresolved V gene, and the remainder is unexplained. V, J and clone size are taken as reported in that table, and D and trimming were inferred from the DNA itself. This sample comprises about 130,000 clones, more than 70% of them detected only once. The ten largest clones take up over 3% of the sample.

The cohort was made up of 666 healthy bone marrow donors. All cohort members were sampled while nominally healthy, although unrecorded immune exposures were likely present. The donor tested CMV seronegative, placing the donor among the 352 seronegative members of the cohort. A peripheral blood sample was collected from each donor, and TCR beta sequencing was performed on peripheral blood mononuclear cells. The Qiagen DNeasy Blood Extraction Kit was used to extract genomic DNA from the blood cell samples. A word on this clone: Its antigen is not yet known. Base qualities are not provided; no much larger clone lies one nucleotide away.

This clonotype was obtained from a man aged 35-49 years in good health and CMV-seronegative. Sequencing input: PBMCs.

The CDR3 protein: CASSSRLAATDTQYF. The DNA reads as follows: TGTGCCAGCAGTTCTAGACTAGCGGCCACAGATACGCAGTATTTT. The V and J segments used are TRBV5-6 and TRBJ2-3; 9 bases in the junction line up with TRBD2. CDR1 and CDR2, looked up from the germline V gene, are SGHDT and YYEEEE. Including the terminal cysteine and phenylalanine, the CDR3 comprises 15 residues. This entry keeps only the CDR3 DNA: 45 bases, framed from base 1. V has 5 bases trimmed and J has 2 bases trimmed; junction bases matching no gene number 6.